This entry lists 5 T cell receptor beta chains sequenced from one sample in a study of CD8 T cells in ankylosing spondylitis. Study-wide findings and caveats: Typical of ankylosing spondylitis blood, it appeared, was a TCR beta motif of several highly homologous variants.

One entry per CDR3 protein results from TCRdb running MiXCR on the 5' RACE reads. The sample holds 200,000 to 250,000 distinct CDR3 sequences, just under 7.5% seen once. No antigen has been identified for these receptors. The source material was blood, either unsorted or a sorted T cell fraction (not recorded which). The source is a male donor with ankylosing spondylitis.

Comment on this clonotype: This may be a read error, as it is one base from a much larger clone. This chain uses TRBV5-1 with TRBJ2-2; 11 nucleotides agree with TRBD2. The CDR3 length is 19 residues. The germline CDR1 and CDR2 sequences are SGHRS and YFSETQ. CDR3 sequence reads: CASSHVGLAEISNTGELYF. The CDR3 DNA is TGCGCCAGCAGCCACGTGGGACTAGCGGAAATATCGAACACCGGGGAGCTGTATTTT. The whole variable domain, remainder taken from reference TRBV5-1 and TRBJ2-2, is KAGVTQTPRYLIKTRGQQVTLSCSPISGHRSVSWYQQTPGQGLQFLFEYFSETQRNKGNFPGRFSGRQFSNSRSEMNVSTLELGDSALYLCASSHVGLAEISNTGELYFGEGSRLTVL.

The J gene is TRBJ2-1, the V gene TRBV7-9, with a possible D match to TRBD2 (5 bases). From germline, CDR1 is SEHNR and CDR2 FQNEAQ (reference sequence). The CDR3 covers 12 residues. The V gene lost 8 bases and the J gene lost 2 bases, with 7 bases spanning the gap. The CDR3 sequence is CASGRAYNEQFF. CDR3 nucleotides: TGTGCCAGCGGGAGAGCCTACAATGAGCAGTTCTTC.

This sequence joins TRBV5-1 and TRBJ2-3; D perhaps matches TRBD1 (5 bases). The CDR3 contains 16 residues. Per germline, CDR1 SGHRS and CDR2 YFSETQ. The V and J ends lost 0 bases and 0 bases respectively, with 11 bases between them. In DNA, the CDR3 is TGCGCCAGCAGCTTGGGGGGCTCCCCTAGCACAGATACGCAGTATTTT. Residues: CASSLGGSPSTDTQYF.

At least ten counts were recorded for this clonotype. The chain uses TRBV4-3 and TRBJ2-7; a possible D gene is TRBD1 (5 bases). CDR3 size: 14 residues. The V end was cut by 4 bases, the J end by 4 bases, with 14 bases between. The V gene's germline CDR1 is LGHNA and CDR2 YSLEER. CDR3 loop: CASSPATGSYEQYF. DNA of the CDR3: TGCGCCAGCAGCCCGGCCACAGGCTCTTACGAGCAGTACTTC.

This clonotype came up a few times. J is TRBJ1-2 and V is TRBV5-1; no reliable D call. CDR1 and CDR2 from the germline V gene are SGHRS and YFSETQ. The germline V and J ends were trimmed by 1 base and 2 bases, with 12 bases remaining between them. The CDR3 covers 15 residues. CDR3 region: CASSLHGNLNYGYTF. The DNA of the CDR3 is TGCGCCAGCAGCTTGCATGGAAACCTCAACTATGGCTACACCTTC. The whole variable domain, remainder taken from reference TRBV5-1 and TRBJ1-2, is KAGVTQTPRYLIKTRGQQVTLSCSPISGHRSVSWYQQTPGQGLQFLFEYFSETQRNKGNFPGRFSGRQFSNSRSEMNVSTLELGDSALYLCASSLHGNLNYGYTFGSGTRLTVV.